This T cell receptor (beta chain) was recovered during a study of post-analysis software for immune sequencing data. Turning to the study itself: Patients with relapsing-remitting, secondary progressive and progressive-relapsing multiple sclerosis courses were all represented.

The TCR beta cDNA libraries carried unique molecular identifiers. TCRdb reanalysed the PCR reads using MiXCR and keeps one entry per CDR3 protein. The sample includes under 900,000 distinct CDR3 sequences, roughly half seen only once; the top ten take approximately 4.5%. The source of this sequence is a girl between 10 and 17 years old with multiple sclerosis. The sample taken for sequencing was blood.

CDR3: CASSEQGLKTQYF. The CDR3 bases are TGTGCCAGCAGCGAACAGGGGTTGAAGACCCAGTACTTC. The chain links TRBV7-3 to TRBJ2-5; 7 positions match TRBD1. CDR1 is SGHTA and CDR2 is FQGTGA in the germline V gene. Germline trimming cut 5 bases from V and 6 bases from J; bases unmatched to any gene: 6. The CDR3 consists of 13 residues.